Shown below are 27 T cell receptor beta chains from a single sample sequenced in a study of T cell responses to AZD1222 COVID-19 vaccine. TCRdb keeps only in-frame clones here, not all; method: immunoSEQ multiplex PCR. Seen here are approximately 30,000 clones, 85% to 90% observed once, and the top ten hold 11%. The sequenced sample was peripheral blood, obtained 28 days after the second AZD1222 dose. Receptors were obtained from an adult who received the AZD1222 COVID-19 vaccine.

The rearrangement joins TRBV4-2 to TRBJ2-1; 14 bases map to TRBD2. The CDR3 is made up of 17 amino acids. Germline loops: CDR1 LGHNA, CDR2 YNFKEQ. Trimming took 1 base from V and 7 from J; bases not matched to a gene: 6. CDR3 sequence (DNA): TGTGCCAGCAGCCAAGTAAAGGGACTAGCGGGAGTAAATGAGCAGTTCTTC. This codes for CASSQVKGLAGVNEQFF.

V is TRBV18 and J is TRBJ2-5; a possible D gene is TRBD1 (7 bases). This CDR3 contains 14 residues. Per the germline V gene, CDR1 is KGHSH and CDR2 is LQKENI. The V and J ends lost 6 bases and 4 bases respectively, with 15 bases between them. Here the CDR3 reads CASSEDQGGETQYF. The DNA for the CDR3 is TGTGCCAGCTCTGAGGATCAGGGGGGAGAGACCCAGTACTTC.

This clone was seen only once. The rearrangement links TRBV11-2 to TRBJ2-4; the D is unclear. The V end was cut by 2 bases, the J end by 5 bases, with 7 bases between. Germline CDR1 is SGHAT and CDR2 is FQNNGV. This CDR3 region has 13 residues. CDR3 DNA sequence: TGTGCCAGCAGCTTAAGTCCCGAAAACATTCAGTACTTC. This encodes CASSLSPENIQYF.

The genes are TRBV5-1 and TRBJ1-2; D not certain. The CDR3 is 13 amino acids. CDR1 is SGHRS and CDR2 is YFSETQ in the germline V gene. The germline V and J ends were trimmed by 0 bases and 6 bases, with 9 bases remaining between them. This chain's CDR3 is CASSLGSGNGYTF. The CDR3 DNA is TGCGCCAGCAGCTTGGGATCGGGGAATGGCTACACCTTC.

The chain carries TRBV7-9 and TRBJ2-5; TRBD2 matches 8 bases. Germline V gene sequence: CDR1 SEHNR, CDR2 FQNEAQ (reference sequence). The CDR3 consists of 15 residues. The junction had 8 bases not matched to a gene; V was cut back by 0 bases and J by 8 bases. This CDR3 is CASSLAVLAAETQYF. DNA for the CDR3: TGTGCCAGCAGCTTAGCGGTACTAGCGGCGGAAACCCAGTACTTC.

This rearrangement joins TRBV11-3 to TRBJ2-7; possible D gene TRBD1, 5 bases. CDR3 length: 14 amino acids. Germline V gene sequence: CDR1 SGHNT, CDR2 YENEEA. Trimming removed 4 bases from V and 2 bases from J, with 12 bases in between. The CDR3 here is CASSSPRGTYEQYF. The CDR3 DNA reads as TGTGCCAGCAGCTCCCCTAGGGGAACCTACGAGCAGTACTTC.

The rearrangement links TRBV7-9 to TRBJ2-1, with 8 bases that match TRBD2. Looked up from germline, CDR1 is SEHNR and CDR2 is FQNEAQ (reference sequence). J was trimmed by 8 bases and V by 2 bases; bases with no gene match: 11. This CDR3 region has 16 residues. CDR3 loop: CASSLRERAGVYEQFF. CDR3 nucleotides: TGTGCCAGCAGCTTACGGGAGCGAGCGGGAGTGTATGAGCAGTTCTTC.

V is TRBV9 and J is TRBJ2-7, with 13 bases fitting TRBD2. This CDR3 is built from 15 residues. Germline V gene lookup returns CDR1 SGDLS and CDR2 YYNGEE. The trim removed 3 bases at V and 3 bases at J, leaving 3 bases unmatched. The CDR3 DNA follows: TGTGCCAGCAGCGAAGGGACTAGCGGGATCTACGAGCAGTACTTC. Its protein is CASSEGTSGIYEQYF.

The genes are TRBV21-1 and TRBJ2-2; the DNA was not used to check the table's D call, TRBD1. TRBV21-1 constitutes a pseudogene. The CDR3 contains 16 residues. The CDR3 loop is CASSHTGGSGTGELFF. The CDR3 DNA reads TGTGCCAGCAGCCACACAGGCGGCTCGGGCACCGGGGAGCTGTTTTTT.

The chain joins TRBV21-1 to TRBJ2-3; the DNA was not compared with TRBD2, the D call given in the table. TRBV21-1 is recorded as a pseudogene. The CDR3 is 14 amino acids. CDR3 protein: CASSIRDSTDTQYF. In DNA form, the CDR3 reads TGTGCCAGCAGCATCCGGGATAGCACAGATACGCAGTATTTT.

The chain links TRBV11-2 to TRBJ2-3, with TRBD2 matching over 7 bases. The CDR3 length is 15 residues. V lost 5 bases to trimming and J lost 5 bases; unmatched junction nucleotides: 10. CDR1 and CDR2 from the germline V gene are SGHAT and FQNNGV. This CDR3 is CASSPVGGSVDTQYF. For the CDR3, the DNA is TGTGCCAGCAGCCCCGTAGGCGGGAGTGTAGATACGCAGTATTTT.

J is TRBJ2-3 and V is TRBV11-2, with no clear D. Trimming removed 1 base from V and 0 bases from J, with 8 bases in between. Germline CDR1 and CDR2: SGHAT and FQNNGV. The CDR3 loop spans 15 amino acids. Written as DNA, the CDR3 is TGTGCCAGCAGCTTAGGGGTGGTAAGCACAGATACGCAGTATTTT. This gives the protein CASSLGVVSTDTQYF.

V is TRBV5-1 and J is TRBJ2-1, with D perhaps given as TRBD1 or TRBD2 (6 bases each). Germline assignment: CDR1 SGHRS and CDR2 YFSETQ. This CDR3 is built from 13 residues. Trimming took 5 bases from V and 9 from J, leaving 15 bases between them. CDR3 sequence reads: CASRPLGGGEQFF. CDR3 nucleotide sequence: TGCGCCAGCAGACCCCTCGGGGGCGGTGAGCAGTTCTTC.

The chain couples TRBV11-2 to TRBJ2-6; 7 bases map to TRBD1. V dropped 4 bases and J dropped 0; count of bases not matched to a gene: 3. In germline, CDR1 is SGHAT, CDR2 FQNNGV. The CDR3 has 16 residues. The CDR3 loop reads CASSWGQYSGANVLTF. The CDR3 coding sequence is TGTGCCAGCAGCTGGGGACAGTACTCTGGGGCCAACGTCCTGACTTTC.

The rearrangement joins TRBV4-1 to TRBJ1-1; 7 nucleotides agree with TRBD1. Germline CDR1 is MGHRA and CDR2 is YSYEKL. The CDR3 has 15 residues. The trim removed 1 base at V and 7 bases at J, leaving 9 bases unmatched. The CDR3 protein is CASSQADREMIEAFF. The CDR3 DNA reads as TGCGCCAGCAGCCAAGCCGACAGGGAAATGATTGAAGCTTTCTTT.

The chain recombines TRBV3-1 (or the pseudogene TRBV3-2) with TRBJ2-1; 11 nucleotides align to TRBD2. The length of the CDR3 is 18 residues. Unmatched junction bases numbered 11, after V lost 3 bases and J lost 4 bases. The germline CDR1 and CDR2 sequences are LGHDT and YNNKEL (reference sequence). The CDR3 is CASSHPLTSGRSYNEQFF. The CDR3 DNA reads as TGTGCCAGCAGCCATCCACTTACTAGCGGGAGATCGTACAATGAGCAGTTCTTC.

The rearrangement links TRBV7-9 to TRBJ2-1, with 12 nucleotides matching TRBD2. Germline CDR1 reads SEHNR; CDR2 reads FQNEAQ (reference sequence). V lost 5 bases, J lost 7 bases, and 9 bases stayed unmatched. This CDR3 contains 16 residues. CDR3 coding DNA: TGTGCCAGCAGCGGACGGACTAGCGGGACCCCAAATGAGCAGTTCTTC. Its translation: CASSGRTSGTPNEQFF.

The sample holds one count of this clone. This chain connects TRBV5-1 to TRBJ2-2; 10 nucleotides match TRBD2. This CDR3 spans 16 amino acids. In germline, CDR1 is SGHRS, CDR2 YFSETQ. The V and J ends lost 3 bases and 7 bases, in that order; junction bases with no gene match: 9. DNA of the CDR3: TGCGCCAGCAGCTCCCAAGCGGGGGGGCTGAACGGGGAGCTGTTTTTT. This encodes CASSSQAGGLNGELFF. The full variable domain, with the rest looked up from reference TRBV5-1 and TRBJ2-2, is KAGVTQTPRYLIKTRGQQVTLSCSPISGHRSVSWYQQTPGQGLQFLFEYFSETQRNKGNFPGRFSGRQFSNSRSEMNVSTLELGDSALYLCASSSQAGGLNGELFFGEGSRLTVL.

CDR3 coding DNA: TGTGCCAGCTCAAATCCCTTGCGGGAGACCCAGTACTTC. It is translated as CASSNPLRETQYF. The chain joins TRBV18 to TRBJ2-5, with D uncertain. Looked up from germline, CDR1 is KGHSH and CDR2 is LQKENI. V was shortened by 5 bases and J by 5 bases, with 12 bases between the two germline ends. CDR3 size: 13 residues.

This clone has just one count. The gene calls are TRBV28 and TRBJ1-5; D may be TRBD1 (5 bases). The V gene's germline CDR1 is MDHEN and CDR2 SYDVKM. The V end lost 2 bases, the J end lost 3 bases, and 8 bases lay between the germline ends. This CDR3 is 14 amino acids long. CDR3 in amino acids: CASSLGGFNQPQHF. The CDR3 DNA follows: TGTGCCAGCAGTTTAGGGGGGTTCAATCAGCCCCAGCATTTT.

In nucleotides, the CDR3 is TGTGCCAGCAGTCAACAACAGGGGGAGGAGACCCAGTACTTC. This sequence encodes CASSQQQGEETQYF. V is TRBV27 and J is TRBJ2-5; 8 bases are shared with TRBD1. J gave up 5 bases and V 5 bases, and 7 bases lay outside the gene matches. Looked up from germline, CDR1 is MNHEY and CDR2 is SMNVEV (reference sequence). The CDR3 has 14 residues.

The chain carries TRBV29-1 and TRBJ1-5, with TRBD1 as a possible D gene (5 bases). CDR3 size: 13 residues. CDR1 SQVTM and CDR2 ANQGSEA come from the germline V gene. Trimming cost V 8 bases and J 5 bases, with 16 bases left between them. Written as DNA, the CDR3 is TGCAGCCCAGTGGGGGGGGACGATCAGCCCCAGCATTTT. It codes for CSPVGGDDQPQHF.

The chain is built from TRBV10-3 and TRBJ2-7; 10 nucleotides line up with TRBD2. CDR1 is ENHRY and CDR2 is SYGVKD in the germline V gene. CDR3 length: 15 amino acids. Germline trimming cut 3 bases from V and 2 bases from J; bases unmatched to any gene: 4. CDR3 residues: CAISDITSGAYEQYF. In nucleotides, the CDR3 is TGTGCCATCAGTGATATAACTAGCGGGGCCTACGAGCAGTACTTC.

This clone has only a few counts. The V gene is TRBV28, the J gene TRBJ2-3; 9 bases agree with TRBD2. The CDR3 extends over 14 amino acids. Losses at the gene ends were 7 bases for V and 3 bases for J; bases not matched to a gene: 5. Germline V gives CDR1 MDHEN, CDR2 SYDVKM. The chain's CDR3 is CASTQAGGTDTQYF. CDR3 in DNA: TGTGCCAGCACCCAGGCGGGAGGGACAGATACGCAGTATTTT.

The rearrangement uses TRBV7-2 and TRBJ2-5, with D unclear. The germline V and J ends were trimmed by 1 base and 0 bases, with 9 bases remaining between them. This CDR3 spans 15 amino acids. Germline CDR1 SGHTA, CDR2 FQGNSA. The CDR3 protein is CASSLGLGNQETQYF. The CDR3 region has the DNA TGTGCCAGCAGCTTAGGGCTTGGGAACCAAGAGACCCAGTACTTC.

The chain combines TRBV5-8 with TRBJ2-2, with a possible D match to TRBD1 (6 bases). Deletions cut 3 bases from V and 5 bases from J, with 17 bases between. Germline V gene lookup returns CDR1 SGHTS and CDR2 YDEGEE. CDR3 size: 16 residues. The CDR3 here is CASSYGSGQRTGELFF. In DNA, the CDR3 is TGTGCCAGCAGCTATGGTAGTGGACAGAGAACCGGGGAGCTGTTTTTT. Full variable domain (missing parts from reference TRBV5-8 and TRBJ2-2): EAGVTQSPTHLIKTRGQQATLRCSPISGHTSVYWYQQALGLGLQFLLWYDEGEERNRGNFPPRFSGRQFPNYSSELNVNALELEDSALYLCASSYGSGQRTGELFFGEGSRLTVL.

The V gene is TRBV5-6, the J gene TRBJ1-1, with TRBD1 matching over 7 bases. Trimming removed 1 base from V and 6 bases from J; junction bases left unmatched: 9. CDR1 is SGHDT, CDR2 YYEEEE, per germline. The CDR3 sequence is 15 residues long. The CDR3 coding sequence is TGTGCCAGCAGCTTGAGGACAGGTAGTATGTCTGAAGCTTTCTTT. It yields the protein CASSLRTGSMSEAFF. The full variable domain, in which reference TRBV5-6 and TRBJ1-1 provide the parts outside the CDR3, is DAGVTQSPTHLIKTRGQQVTLRCSPKSGHDTVSWYQQALGQGPQFIFQYYEEEERQRGNFPDRFSGHQFPNYSSELNVNALLLGDSALYLCASSLRTGSMSEAFFGQGTRLTVV.